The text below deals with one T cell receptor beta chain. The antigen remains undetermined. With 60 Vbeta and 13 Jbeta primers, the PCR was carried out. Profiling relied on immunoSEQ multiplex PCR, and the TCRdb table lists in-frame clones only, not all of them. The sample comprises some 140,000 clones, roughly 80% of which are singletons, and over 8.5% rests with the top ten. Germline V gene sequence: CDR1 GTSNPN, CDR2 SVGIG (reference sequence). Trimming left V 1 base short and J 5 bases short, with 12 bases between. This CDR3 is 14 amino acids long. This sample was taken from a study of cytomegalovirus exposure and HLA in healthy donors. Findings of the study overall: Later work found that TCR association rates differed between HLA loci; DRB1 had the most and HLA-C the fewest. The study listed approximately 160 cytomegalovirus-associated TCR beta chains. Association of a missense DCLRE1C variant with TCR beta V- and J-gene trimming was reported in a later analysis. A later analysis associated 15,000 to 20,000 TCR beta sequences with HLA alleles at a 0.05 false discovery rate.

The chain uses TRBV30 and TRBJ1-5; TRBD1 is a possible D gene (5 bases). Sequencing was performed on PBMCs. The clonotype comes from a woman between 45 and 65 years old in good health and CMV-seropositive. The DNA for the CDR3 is TGTGCCTGGAGTGCGGGACTGGGCGATCAGCCCCAGCATTTT. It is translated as CAWSAGLGDQPQHF.